This is a list of T cell receptor beta chains from one sample in a study of cytomegalovirus exposure and HLA in healthy donors. The data were produced by immunoSEQ multiplex PCR, yet TCRdb's version contains in-frame clones alone and is incomplete. The table records approximately 170,000 clones, approximately 80% of them present only once. Sequenced: PBMCs. These receptor sequences come from a male donor in good health and CMV-seronegative. The CDR3 runs from the conserved cysteine through the conserved F or W. A D gene is named only where the DNA matches it firmly. Size is stated for part of the rows, as once, few or many counts, or as a class when the clone is expanded.

.,TRBD1,14,TRBJ2-4,TRBV6-5,TGTGCCAGCAGCCGGACAGGGGCCAAAAACATTCAGTACTTC,CASSRTGAKNIQYF
.,TRBD1,16,TRBJ1-2,TRBV5-6,TGTGCCAGCAGCCCCGCGACAGGGAGATTTTACTATGGCTACACCTTC,CASSPATGRFYYGYTF
.,.,16,TRBJ2-7,TRBV7-2,TGTGCCAGCAGCTTATTCGATGGGCGGGGATTCTACGAGCAGTACTTC,CASSLFDGRGFYEQYF
.,.,14,TRBJ1-3,TRBV4-2,TGTGCCAGCAGCCGACAGAGCTCTGGAAACACCATATATTTT,CASSRQSSGNTIYF
.,TRBD2,16,TRBJ2-1,TRBV18,TGTGCCAGCTCACCAACTAGCGGGAGCTCCTACAATGAGCAGTTCTTC,CASSPTSGSSYNEQFF
once,.,14,TRBJ2-7,TRBV5-6,TGTGCCAGCAGCTTGGGCGACAGGTCCTACGAGCAGTACTTC,CASSLGDRSYEQYF
.,TRBD2,14,TRBJ2-1,TRBV6-6,TGTGCCAGCACCCCTAGCGGGAGTAACAATGAGCAGTTCTTC,CASTPSGSNNEQFF
.,TRBD1,17,TRBJ1-6,TRBV19,TGTGCCAGTAGTCCAGAAACAGGGGATTTTTTGAATTCACCCCTCCACTTT,CASSPETGDFLNSPLHF
.,TRBD1,16,TRBJ1-5,TRBV19,TGTGCCAGTAGTAGACCTGGGACAGAAATCAATCAGCCCCAGCATTTT,CASSRPGTEINQPQHF
few,TRBD2,16,TRBJ2-2,TRBV7-2,TGTGCCAGCAGCCTACGCGGGGGGGGGAACACCGGGGAGCTGTTTTTT,CASSLRGGGNTGELFF
.,TRBD2,13,TRBJ2-3,TRBV29-1,TGCAGCGTTGAGGGGACTAGCGCTGATACGCAGTATTTT,CSVEGTSADTQYF
.,.,15,TRBJ2-7,TRBV4-1,TGCGCCAGCAGCCAAGTAGGGCGCCAGGGGAACGAGCAGTACTTC,CASSQVGRQGNEQYF
.,TRBD1,16,TRBJ1-6,TRBV5-1,TGCGCCAGCAGCTCGGTGGGACAGGGGGCTGATTCACCCCTCCACTTT,CASSSVGQGADSPLHF
.,TRBD1,15,TRBJ2-7,TRBV10-3,TGTGCCATCAGTGAGTCGACAGGGGAATCCTACGAGCAGTACTTC,CAISESTGESYEQYF
.,.,12,TRBJ1-2,TRBV11-2,TGTGCCAGCAGCCCGGCGGGGGGTGGCTACACCTTC,CASSPAGGGYTF
.,.,14,TRBJ1-1,TRBV27,TGTGCCAGCAGTTTACCGGGCGGGGGGACTGAAGCTTTCTTT,CASSLPGGGTEAFF
.,TRBD1,15,TRBJ2-5,TRBV6-1,TGTGCCAGCAGTCCTGGGACAGCGCTGGGTGAGACCCAGTACTTC,CASSPGTALGETQYF
few,.,14,TRBJ1-5,TRBV6-1,TGTGCCAGCAGTGAAGGGGGCAGCAATCAGCCCCAGCATTTT,CASSEGGSNQPQHF
.,.,13,TRBJ2-5,TRBV5-6,TGTGCCAGCAGCATTCACGGGTGGGAGACCCAGTACTTC,CASSIHGWETQYF
.,.,16,TRBJ1-2,TRBV4-2,TGTGCCAGCAGCCAAGAGGAAGGGGTTTTGAGAGATGGCTACACCTTC,CASSQEEGVLRDGYTF
.,.,12,TRBJ2-7,TRBV6-6,TGTGCCAGCAGTTACGACCGGGGAGAGCAGTACTTC,CASSYDRGEQYF
.,.,14,TRBJ1-1,TRBV21-1,TGTGCCAGCAGCCCCCAAGGGGTAGCCACTGAAGCTTTCTTT,CASSPQGVATEAFF
once,.,17,TRBJ1-6,TRBV6-1,TGTGCCAGCAGTGAAGAAGCAGGGACTGACTATAATTCACCCCTCCACTTT,CASSEEAGTDYNSPLHF
.,.,14,TRBJ1-5,TRBV10-3,TGTGCCATCAGTGAAGTGGCTAGCAATCAGCCCCAGCATTTT,CAISEVASNQPQHF
.,.,15,TRBJ2-7,TRBV14,TGTGCCAGCAGCCAAGATTTTCACGGGTCCTACGAGCAGTACTTC,CASSQDFHGSYEQYF
.,TRBD1,14,TRBJ1-2,TRBV2,TGTGCCAGCAGAGACCGGACAGGGGACTATGGCTACACCTTC,CASRDRTGDYGYTF
.,TRBD1,15,TRBJ1-2,TRBV9,TGTGCCAGCAGCCCTCGGGAGGGGGCAGGCTATGGCTACACCTTC,CASSPREGAGYGYTF
.,TRBD2,20,TRBJ2-1,TRBV2,TGTGCCAGCAGTGAAGAAAGGGACTACAACCTCTTGAGCTCCTACAATGAGCAGTTCTTC,CASSEERDYNLLSSYNEQFF
once,TRBD1,15,TRBJ2-7,TRBV7-8,TGTGCCAGCAGCTTAGAGACAGGGGGTAGGTACGAGCAGTACTTC,CASSLETGGRYEQYF
.,TRBD1,16,TRBJ2-5,TRBV7-9,TGTGCCAGCAGCAGAACGACAGGGGACCAAAAAGAGACCCAGTACTTC,CASSRTTGDQKETQYF
.,.,14,TRBJ1-6,TRBV30,TGTGCCTGGAGTGTACTGCAGGGGAATTCACCCCTCCACTTT,CAWSVLQGNSPLHF
.,TRBD1,14,TRBJ2-7,TRBV5-1,TGCGCCAGCAGCCGGGGGACAGGGGGATACGAGCAGTACTTC,CASSRGTGGYEQYF
.,.,15,TRBJ2-3,TRBV29-1,TGCAGCGCTGGGGCTACAGGGACCCACACAGATACGCAGTATTTT,CSAGATGTHTDTQYF
.,.,15,TRBJ1-3,TRBV6-5,TGTGCCAGCAGTTATACCGGTAGCTCTGGAAACACCATATATTTT,CASSYTGSSGNTIYF